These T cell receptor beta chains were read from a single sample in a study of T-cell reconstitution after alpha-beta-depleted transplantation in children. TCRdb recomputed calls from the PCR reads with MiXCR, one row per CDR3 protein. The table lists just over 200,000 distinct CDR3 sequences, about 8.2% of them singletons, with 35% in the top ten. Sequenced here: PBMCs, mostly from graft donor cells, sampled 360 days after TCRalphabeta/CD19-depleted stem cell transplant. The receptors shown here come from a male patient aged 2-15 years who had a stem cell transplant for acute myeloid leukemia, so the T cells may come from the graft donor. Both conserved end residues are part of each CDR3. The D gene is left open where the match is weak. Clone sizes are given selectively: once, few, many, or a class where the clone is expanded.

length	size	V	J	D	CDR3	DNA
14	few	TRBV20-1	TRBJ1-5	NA	CSARDFRSNQPQHF	TGCAGTGCTAGAGATTTCCGTAGCAATCAGCCCCAGCATTTT
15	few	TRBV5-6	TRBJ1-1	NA	CASSARGLMNTEAFF	TGTGCCAGCAGCGCCCGGGGGCTTATGAACACTGAAGCTTTCTTT
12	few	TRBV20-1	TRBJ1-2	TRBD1	CSATQGISGYTF	TGCAGTGCAACACAGGGGATAAGTGGCTACACCTTC
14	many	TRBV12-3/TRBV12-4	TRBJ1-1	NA	CASSLGIPNTEAFF	TGTGCCAGCAGTTTGGGTATACCGAACACTGAAGCTTTCTTT
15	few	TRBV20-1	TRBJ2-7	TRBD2	CSASFLAGKSYEQYF	TGCAGTGCTAGTTTCCTAGCGGGGAAATCCTACGAGCAGTACTTC
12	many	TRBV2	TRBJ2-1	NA	CASSASGVEQFF	TGTGCCAGCAGTGCGTCGGGGGTTGAGCAGTTCTTC
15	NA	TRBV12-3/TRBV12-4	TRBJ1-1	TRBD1	CASTLEGGLGPEAFF	TGTGCCAGCACCTTAGAAGGGGGCCTTGGGCCTGAAGCTTTCTTT
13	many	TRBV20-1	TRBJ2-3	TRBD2	CSALAGGRDTQYF	TGCAGTGCTCTAGCGGGAGGCCGGGATACGCAGTATTTT
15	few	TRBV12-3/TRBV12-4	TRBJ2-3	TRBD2	CASRSSGGGSDTQYF	TGTGCCAGCAGATCTAGCGGGGGGGGATCAGATACGCAGTATTTT
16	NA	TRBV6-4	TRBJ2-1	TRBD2	CASSRTSGGSYNEQFF	TGTGCCAGCTCAAGGACTAGCGGGGGTTCTTACAATGAGCAGTTCTTC
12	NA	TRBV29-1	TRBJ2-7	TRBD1	CSVGTGSYEQYF	TGCAGCGTTGGGACAGGCTCCTACGAGCAGTACTTC
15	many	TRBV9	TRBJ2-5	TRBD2	CASSVGTSGPETQYF	TGTGCCAGCAGCGTCGGGACTAGCGGGCCAGAGACCCAGTACTTC
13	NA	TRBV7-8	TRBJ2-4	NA	CASSPGDGNIQYF	TGTGCCAGCAGCCCAGGGGACGGGAACATTCAGTACTTC
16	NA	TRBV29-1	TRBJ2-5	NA	CSVEERGQSPQETQYF	TGCAGCGTTGAAGAGAGAGGGCAATCACCCCAAGAGACCCAGTACTTC
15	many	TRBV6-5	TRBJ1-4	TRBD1	CASRSRTGGYEKLFF	TGTGCCAGCAGGTCACGGACAGGGGGTTACGAAAAACTGTTTTTT
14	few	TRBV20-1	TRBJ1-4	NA	CSARDWGIDEKLFF	TGCAGTGCTAGAGATTGGGGGATCGATGAAAAACTGTTTTTT
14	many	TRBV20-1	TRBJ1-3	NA	CSARVKGAGNTIYF	TGCAGTGCTAGGGTCAAAGGGGCTGGAAACACCATATATTTT
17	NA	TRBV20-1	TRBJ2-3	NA	CSARSPSSSLGTDTQYF	TGCAGTGCTAGGTCCCCCTCTAGCTCCCTGGGCACAGATACGCAGTATTTT
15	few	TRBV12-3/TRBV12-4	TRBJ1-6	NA	CASSVRPGYNSPLHF	TGTGCCAGCTCCGTCCGCCCCGGCTATAATTCACCCCTCCACTTT
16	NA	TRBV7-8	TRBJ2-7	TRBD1	CASSLIPGQDFYEQYF	TGTGCCAGCAGCCTGATACCGGGACAGGACTTTTACGAGCAGTACTTC
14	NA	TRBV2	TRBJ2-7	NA	CASSELPAIYEQYF	TGTGCCAGCAGTGAATTGCCAGCAATATACGAGCAGTACTTC
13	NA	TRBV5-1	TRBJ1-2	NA	CASSPTTDYGYTF	TGCGCCAGCAGCCCAACGACAGACTATGGCTACACCTTC
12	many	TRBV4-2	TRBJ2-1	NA	CASSQERNEQFF	TGTGCCAGCAGCCAAGAGAGGAATGAGCAGTTCTTC
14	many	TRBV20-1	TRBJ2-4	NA	CSAGRLGAKNIQYF	TGCAGTGCAGGACGGCTGGGGGCCAAAAACATTCAGTACTTC
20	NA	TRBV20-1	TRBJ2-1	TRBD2	CSATLKGLAGGHGSYNEQFF	TGCAGTGCTACCCTTAAGGGACTAGCGGGGGGGCATGGGTCCTACAATGAGCAGTTCTTC
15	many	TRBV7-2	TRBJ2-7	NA	CASSLGRAPDYEQYF	TGTGCCAGCAGCTTAGGGCGAGCGCCAGACTACGAGCAGTACTTC
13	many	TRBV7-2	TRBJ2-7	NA	CASSLVIFYEQYF	TGTGCCAGCAGCTTAGTTATCTTCTACGAGCAGTACTTC
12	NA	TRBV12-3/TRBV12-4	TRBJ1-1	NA	CASSRFNTEAFF	TGTGCCAGCAGTCGCTTTAACACTGAAGCTTTCTTT
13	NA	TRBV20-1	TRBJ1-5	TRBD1	CSARVDRDQPQHF	TGCAGTGCTAGAGTAGACAGGGATCAGCCCCAGCATTTT
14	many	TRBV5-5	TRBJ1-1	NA	CASSPAGWGTEAFF	TGTGCCAGCAGCCCCGCCGGGTGGGGCACTGAAGCTTTCTTT
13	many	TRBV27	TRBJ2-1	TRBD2	CASSSSGVNEQFF	TGTGCCAGCAGTTCAAGCGGGGTGAATGAGCAGTTCTTC
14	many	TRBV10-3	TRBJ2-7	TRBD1	CAIRDRETSYEQYF	TGTGCCATCAGGGACAGGGAAACGTCCTACGAGCAGTACTTC
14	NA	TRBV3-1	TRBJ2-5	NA	CASSRGGGQETQYF	TGTGCCAGCAGCCGGGGCGGGGGACAGGAGACCCAGTACTTC
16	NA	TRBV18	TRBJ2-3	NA	CASSRVEGPSTDTQYF	TGTGCCAGCTCCCGGGTTGAGGGTCCCAGCACAGATACGCAGTATTTT
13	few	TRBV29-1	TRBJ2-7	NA	CSVTAVRGQEQYF	TGCAGCGTCACAGCGGTTCGGGGGCAGGAGCAGTACTTC
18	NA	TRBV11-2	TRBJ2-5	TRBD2	CASSSPETLAGRRETQYF	TGTGCCAGCAGCTCCCCGGAGACATTAGCGGGGAGGCGGGAGACCCAGTACTTC
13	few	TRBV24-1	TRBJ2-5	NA	CATSGGHKETQYF	TGTGCCACCAGCGGGGGACATAAGGAGACCCAGTACTTC
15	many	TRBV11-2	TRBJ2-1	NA	CASSLGWSSYNEQFF	TGTGCCAGCAGCTTAGGGTGGAGCTCCTACAATGAGCAGTTCTTC
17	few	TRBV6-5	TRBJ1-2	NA	CASSFRDRGSSLGGYTF	TGTGCCAGCAGTTTCCGCGACAGAGGGTCCTCCCTAGGTGGCTACACCTTC
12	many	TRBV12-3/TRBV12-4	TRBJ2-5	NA	CASTGVQETQYF	TGTGCCAGCACGGGGGTACAAGAGACCCAGTACTTC
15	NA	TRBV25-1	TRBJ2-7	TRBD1	CASSESSDRAYEQYF	TGTGCCAGCAGTGAATCCTCGGACAGGGCCTACGAGCAGTACTTC
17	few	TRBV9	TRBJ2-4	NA	CASSPGYGERAKNIQYF	TGTGCCAGCAGCCCCGGCTACGGGGAGCGGGCCAAAAACATTCAGTACTTC
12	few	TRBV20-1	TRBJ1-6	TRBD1	CSARQGGSPLHF	TGCAGTGCCAGACAGGGGGGTTCACCCCTCCACTTT